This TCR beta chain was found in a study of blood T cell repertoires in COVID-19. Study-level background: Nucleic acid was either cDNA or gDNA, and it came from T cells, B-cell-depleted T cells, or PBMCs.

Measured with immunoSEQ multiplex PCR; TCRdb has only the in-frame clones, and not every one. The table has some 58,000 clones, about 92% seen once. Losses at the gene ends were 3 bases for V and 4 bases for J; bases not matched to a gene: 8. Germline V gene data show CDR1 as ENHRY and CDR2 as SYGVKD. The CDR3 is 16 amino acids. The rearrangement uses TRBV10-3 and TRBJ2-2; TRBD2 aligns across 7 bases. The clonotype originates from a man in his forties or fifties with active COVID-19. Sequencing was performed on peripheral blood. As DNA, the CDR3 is TGTGCCATCAGTGATCTGGCGGGAGTGAGCACCGGGGAGCTGTTTTTT. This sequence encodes CAISDLAGVSTGELFF.